These T cell receptor beta chains were read from a single sample in a study of response to subunit inactivated influenza vaccine. One entry per CDR3 protein, called by TCRdb with MiXCR from the RT-PCR reads. The table has roughly 630,000 distinct CDR3 sequences, 14% seen once. Source: PBMCs from blood, taken 14 to 15 days before vaccination. These receptors were taken from a man aged 45-65 years who received an inactivated influenza vaccine. The CDR3 runs from the conserved cysteine through the conserved F or W. D genes are given only for firm matches. Where a row states a size, it is once, few, many or the class of an expanded clone; other rows omit it.

size,D,V,J,CDR3,DNA
-,-,TRBV7-9,TRBJ2-1,CASSPVAGEDYNEQFF,TGTGCCAGCAGCCCCGTAGCAGGGGAGGACTACAATGAGCAGTTCTTC
few,-,TRBV20-1,TRBJ1-5,CSASRGSNQPQHF,TGCAGTGCTAGTCGAGGGAGCAATCAGCCCCAGCATTTT
-,-,TRBV5-1,TRBJ2-5,CASSSAGMGLETQYF,TGCGCCAGCAGCTCCGCAGGGATGGGCTTGGAGACCCAGTACTTC
few,TRBD2,TRBV12-3/TRBV12-4,TRBJ2-1,CASSLLAGSRGNEQFF,TGTGCCAGCAGTTTACTAGCGGGGTCCAGGGGCAATGAGCAGTTCTTC
few,TRBD1,TRBV20-1,TRBJ2-1,CSARPFDRGSNEQFF,TGCAGTGCTAGACCCTTTGACAGGGGGTCCAATGAGCAGTTCTTC
few,-,TRBV5-1,TRBJ1-1,CASSLGGGDDTEAFF,TGCGCCAGCAGCTTGGGAGGGGGGGACGACACTGAAGCTTTCTTT
few,-,TRBV7-8,TRBJ2-1,CASSLKELRANNEQFF,TGTGCCAGCAGCTTAAAGGAGCTGCGGGCAAACAATGAGCAGTTCTTC
many,-,TRBV5-1,TRBJ2-7,CASSLAAGGPYEQYF,TGCGCCAGCAGCTTGGCCGCCGGGGGCCCCTACGAGCAGTACTTC
few,-,TRBV28,TRBJ2-3,CASSFLGQRGTDTQYF,TGTGCCAGCAGTTTTCTGGGGCAGCGGGGCACAGATACGCAGTATTTT
few,TRBD1,TRBV6-5,TRBJ1-5,CASSHGQGANQPQHF,TGTGCCAGCAGTCACGGACAGGGGGCAAATCAGCCCCAGCATTTT
-,-,TRBV5-1,TRBJ2-3,CASSWGSGRDTQYF,TGCGCCAGCAGCTGGGGCTCGGGGCGAGATACGCAGTATTTT